The entry below gives a single TCR beta chain sequence along with its context. Its antigen is currently unknown. Sequencing used immunoSEQ multiplex PCR; TCRdb keeps in-frame clones, though not all of them. The table shows 110,000 to 150,000 clones, with 70% to 90% occurring only once. V lost 2 bases and J 5 bases, leaving 18 bases between the germline ends. CDR1 is MNHNS, CDR2 SASEGT, per germline. The CDR3 totals 16 residues. These data come from a study of radiation and T cells in renal cell carcinoma. As to time point: baseline pretreatment blood. Treatment indicated: 15 Gy SBRT to primary tumor, nephrectomy 4 weeks later. After SBRT, blood was collected at 2 and 4 weeks, plus baseline. General study results and limits: In blood, top tumor clones expanded by 2 weeks, shrinking by 4.

The rearrangement joins TRBV6-1 to TRBJ1-1; tentatively, D is TRBD1 (6 bases). The sequencing used blood, collected from a patient whose treatment included radiotherapy and nephrectomy. This sequence originates from a woman aged 50 to 65 with renal cell carcinoma. The CDR3 loop is CASSELGGARQTEAFF. The CDR3 region has the DNA TGTGCCAGCAGTGAATTGGGGGGGGCGCGTCAGACTGAAGCTTTCTTT.